The 31 T cell receptor beta chains below come from one sample, sequenced in a study of blood T cell repertoires in COVID-19 (dated by TCRdb to 2020 to 2022). To prepare the library, the immunoSEQ multiplex PCR assay was applied. TCRdb took this table from immuneACCESS and kept in-frame rearrangements with V and J called. Such tables lack part of the clones; where checked against another copy, unresolved V genes explain under half of the gap, and the rest is unexplained. The sample profile shows about 210,000 clones; around 81% of them were found once. The ten largest account for around 8.9% of the sample. Input material: PBMCs or T cells enriched from blood (not recorded which). These receptor sequences come from a woman aged 45 to 65 with acute COVID-19.

The rearrangement joins TRBV4-1 to TRBJ2-7, with 8 bases lining up with TRBD1. The V segment lost 0 bases and the J segment 4 bases; nucleotides outside the gene matches: 8. The germline gives CDR1 MGHRA, CDR2 YSYEKL. This CDR3 has 16 amino acids. The CDR3 here is CASSQDVRQGRYEQYF. The DNA of the CDR3 is TGCGCCAGCAGCCAAGATGTAAGACAGGGGCGATACGAGCAGTACTTC.

Only a few counts were recorded for this clone. The chain uses TRBV19 and TRBJ1-6, with 9 positions matching TRBD1. Trimming at V came to 7 bases and at J to 10 bases, leaving 8 bases not matched to a gene. The germline V gene encodes CDR1 LNHDA and CDR2 SQIVND (reference sequence). The CDR3 sequence is 14 residues long. CDR3 coding DNA: TGTGCCAGTATCTCGGGACAGGGCGCATCACCCCTCCACTTT. Protein sequence: CASISGQGASPLHF.

V gene TRBV5-1 combines with J gene TRBJ1-3, with 10 positions matching TRBD1. The junction had 9 bases not matched to a gene; V was cut back by 0 bases and J by 6 bases. From germline, CDR1 is SGHRS and CDR2 YFSETQ. This CDR3 spans 17 amino acids. CDR3 nucleotides: TGCGCCAGCAGCTTGGCCGGTGGGACAGGGGAAAAAAACACCATATATTTT. Its protein product is CASSLAGGTGEKNTIYF.

This clone was recorded once. The V and J genes are TRBV14 and TRBJ2-5; D is unclear. The CDR3 has 14 residues. The V end was cut by 0 bases, the J end by 2 bases, with 7 bases between. CDR1 is SGHDN, CDR2 FVKESK, per germline. Here the CDR3 reads CASSQDSVQETQYF. The CDR3 DNA reads TGTGCCAGCAGCCAAGACAGTGTACAAGAGACCCAGTACTTC. The full variable domain, completed using reference TRBV14 and TRBJ2-5, is EAGVTQFPSHSVIEKGQTVTLRCDPISGHDNLYWYRRVMGKEIKFLLHFVKESKQDESGMPNNRFLAERTGGTYSTLKVQPAELEDSGVYFCASSQDSVQETQYFGPGTRLLVL.

The V call is TRBV9, the J call TRBJ1-2; 8 positions match TRBD1. Germline V gene sequence: CDR1 SGDLS, CDR2 YYNGEE. J gave up 5 bases and V 3 bases, and 15 bases lay outside the gene matches. This CDR3 has 17 residues. Here the CDR3 DNA reads TGTGCCAGCAGCGCCGGGAATACGAGACAGGGGATTTATGGCTACACCTTC. Protein product: CASSAGNTRQGIYGYTF. Full variable domain (remainder filled in from reference TRBV9 and TRBJ1-2): DSGVTQTPKHLITATGQRVTLRCSPRSGDLSVYWYQQSLDQGLQFLIQYYNGEERAKGNILERFSAQQFPDLHSELNLSSLELGDSALYFCASSAGNTRQGIYGYTFGSGTRLTVV.

The chain couples TRBV4-3 to TRBJ1-2; 9 bases match TRBD1. This CDR3 spans 15 amino acids. The V segment lost 0 bases and the J segment 6 bases; nucleotides outside the gene matches: 5. Germline assignment: CDR1 LGHNA and CDR2 YSLEER. For the CDR3, the DNA is TGCGCCAGCAGCCAAGATTTCGGGACAGGGCATGGCTACACCTTC. It is translated as CASSQDFGTGHGYTF.

This chain joins TRBV15 and TRBJ2-1; D is unclear. Trimming took off 1 base at V and 3 bases at J, with 13 bases between the two ends. The CDR3 spans 16 residues. CDR1 and CDR2 from the germline V gene are LNHNV and YYDKDF (reference sequence). The CDR3 is CATSRVAEALYNEQFF. DNA for the CDR3: TGTGCCACCAGCAGAGTAGCTGAGGCCCTCTACAATGAGCAGTTCTTC.

V and J are TRBV6-4 and TRBJ2-5; D is ambiguous. Deletions cut 4 bases from V and 11 bases from J, with 5 bases between. The CDR3 loop spans 9 amino acids. Germline-derived CDR1 and CDR2 are MRHNA and SNTAGT. CDR3 sequence: CASSVPQYF. CDR3 sequence (DNA): TGTGCCAGCAGTGTTCCTCAGTACTTC.

V and J are TRBV7-6 and TRBJ2-7; 10 bases map to TRBD2. The germline gives CDR1 SGHVS, CDR2 FNYEAQ. There are 16 residues in the CDR3. Trimming removed 5 bases from V and 2 bases from J; junction bases left unmatched: 9. DNA of the CDR3: TGTGCCAGCAGCCCGAGGGCTAGCGGGGGAACCTACGAGCAGTACTTC. Translating gives CASSPRASGGTYEQYF. The full variable domain, its missing parts supplied by reference TRBV7-6 and TRBJ2-7, is GAGVSQSPRYKVTKRGQDVALRCDPISGHVSLYWYRQALGQGPEFLTYFNYEAQQDKSGLPNDRFSAERPEGSISTLTIQRTEQRDSAMYRCASSPRASGGTYEQYFGPGTRLTVT.

This clone was seen more than once but under ten times. This chain uses TRBV19 with TRBJ2-7; 10 positions agree with TRBD1. Germline V gene lookup returns CDR1 LNHDA and CDR2 SQIVND (reference sequence). With 6 bases clipped from V and 0 bases from J, the junction kept 2 bases outside the gene matches. The CDR3 spans 14 residues. The CDR3 DNA follows: TGTGCCAGTAGGGGACAGGGGAGCTCCTACGAGCAGTACTTC. Encoded protein: CASRGQGSSYEQYF.

The chain recombines TRBV24-1 with TRBJ2-2, with D uncertain. This CDR3 contains 13 residues. Trimming stripped 6 bases from V and 5 bases from J, with 9 bases between. From germline, CDR1 is KGHDR and CDR2 SFDVKD. DNA of the CDR3: TGTGCCACCAGTCATCTCTATACCGGGGAGCTGTTTTTT. Translation: CATSHLYTGELFF.

This rearrangement joins TRBV5-1 to TRBJ2-2; the match to TRBD1 covers 9 bases. In germline, CDR1 is SGHRS, CDR2 YFSETQ. CDR3 size: 17 residues. Trimming cost V 4 bases and J 0 bases; bases outside gene matches: 7. DNA of the CDR3: TGCGCCAGCAGCGGGGGGACAGGGCCCGCGAACACCGGGGAGCTGTTTTTT. Its protein product is CASSGGTGPANTGELFF. The complete variable domain, with remaining parts taken from reference TRBV5-1 and TRBJ2-2, reads KAGVTQTPRYLIKTRGQQVTLSCSPISGHRSVSWYQQTPGQGLQFLFEYFSETQRNKGNFPGRFSGRQFSNSRSEMNVSTLELGDSALYLCASSGGTGPANTGELFFGEGSRLTVL.

The rearrangement joins TRBV19 to TRBJ2-7, with D unresolved. This CDR3 has 13 residues. The V end lost 3 bases, the J end lost 6 bases, and 12 bases lay between the germline ends. Germline V gene lookup returns CDR1 LNHDA and CDR2 SQIVND (reference sequence). The chain's CDR3 is CASSIRSGLEQYF. The CDR3 DNA follows: TGTGCCAGTAGTATTCGGTCAGGTCTCGAGCAGTACTTC.

This chain uses TRBV6-2 or TRBV6-3 with TRBJ1-3; D is unresolved. Deletions cut 0 bases from V and 8 bases from J, with 8 bases between. The CDR3 is made up of 13 amino acids. Germline V lookup: CDR1 MNHEY, CDR2 SVGEGT. The CDR3 region is CASSYSSGDTIYF. The CDR3 DNA reads as TGTGCCAGCAGTTACTCCTCCGGGGACACCATATATTTT.

This clone showed up just once. Different DNA sequences within this sample yield the same CDR3. The chain uses TRBV7-2 and TRBJ1-5; D unresolved. V lost 0 bases and J lost 4, with 7 bases in between. Germline V gene lookup returns CDR1 SGHTA and CDR2 FQGNSA. The CDR3 contains 14 residues. The DNA for the CDR3 is TGTGCCAGCAGCTTAGCAGCTAGAAATCAGCCCCAGCATTTT. It specifies CASSLAARNQPQHF.

CDR3 sequence (DNA): TGTGCCAGCAGTTTCAGGACAGCTCCTGTGACCCAGCATTTT. Encoded protein: CASSFRTAPVTQHF. The J gene is TRBJ1-5, the V gene TRBV28; D might be TRBD1 (6 bases). The length of the CDR3 is 14 residues. CDR1 is MDHEN and CDR2 is SYDVKM in the germline V gene. Trimming cost V 3 bases and J 11 bases, with 17 bases left between them.

The gene calls are TRBV4-2 and TRBJ2-2; no clear D. V was trimmed by 2 bases and J by 6 bases, leaving 7 bases between them. The CDR3 sequence is 13 residues long. Germline CDR1 is LGHNA and CDR2 is YNFKEQ. Here the CDR3 DNA reads TGTGCCAGCAGCCAACAGTACCCCGGGGAGCTGTTTTTT. This encodes CASSQQYPGELFF.

The rearrangement joins TRBV6-1 to TRBJ2-6; 8 bases agree with TRBD1. Germline loops: CDR1 MNHNS, CDR2 SASEGT. Trimming took 4 bases from V and 1 from J; bases not matched to a gene: 12. The CDR3 extends over 19 amino acids. CDR3 in DNA: TGTGCCAGCAGTGGGGGACAGGTCAATTTTCTTTCTGGGGCCAACGTCCTGACTTTC. Residues: CASSGGQVNFLSGANVLTF.

This clone has more than one count but fewer than ten. This chain joins TRBV18 and TRBJ1-4; 7 positions match TRBD1. CDR1 is KGHSH and CDR2 is LQKENI in the germline V gene. The CDR3 length is 15 residues. V gave up 3 bases and J gave up 7 bases; unmatched junction bases: 8. DNA of the CDR3: TGTGCCAGCTCACCTCGACAGGGTAGTTTTGAAAAACTGTTTTTT. Translated, it gives CASSPRQGSFEKLFF. The variable domain in full, completed from reference TRBV18 and TRBJ1-4, reads NAGVMQNPRHLVRRRGQEARLRCSPMKGHSHVYWYRQLPEEGLKFMVYLQKENIIDESGMPKERFSAEFPKEGPSILRIQQVVRGDSAAYFCASSPRQGSFEKLFFGSGTQLSVL.

This rearrangement joins TRBV19 to TRBJ1-1, with 8 nucleotides matching TRBD1. V trimming: 6 bases; J trimming: 1 base; junction bases outside the gene matches: 7. Germline-derived CDR1 and CDR2 are LNHDA and SQIVND (reference sequence). The CDR3 is made up of 15 amino acids. Here the CDR3 reads CASSERGTGNTEAFF. The CDR3 nucleotides are TGTGCCAGTAGCGAAAGAGGGACAGGGAACACTGAAGCTTTCTTT.

The CDR3 region is CASSPTRGTGNTIYF. The CDR3 nucleotides read TGTGCCAGCAGCCCAACGAGGGGGACTGGAAACACCATATATTTT. The chain combines TRBV7-2 with TRBJ1-3; a weak D match, TRBD1 (6 bases). Germline CDR1 and CDR2: SGHTA and FQGNSA. This CDR3 is 15 amino acids long. Between the trimmed V and J ends, which lost 5 bases and 2 bases, there was a span of 13 bases. The full variable domain, rest sourced from reference TRBV7-2 and TRBJ1-3, is GAGVSQSPSNKVTEKGKDVELRCDPISGHTALYWYRQSLGQGLEFLIYFQGNSAPDKSGLPSDRFSAERTGGSVSTLTIQRTQQEDSAVYLCASSPTRGTGNTIYFGEGSWLTVV.

This chain connects TRBV7-2 to TRBJ1-1; D might be TRBD1 (5 bases). This CDR3 has 10 residues. V shed 5 bases and J shed 12 bases, with 10 bases lying between them. Germline V gene sequence: CDR1 SGHTA, CDR2 FQGNSA. CDR3 sequence: CASSQGRPFF. The CDR3 DNA reads TGTGCCAGCAGCCAGGGTAGGCCTTTCTTT.

This rearrangement joins TRBV4-3 to TRBJ2-2; the match to TRBD2 covers 12 bases. The germline CDR1 and CDR2 sequences are LGHNA and YSLEER. The CDR3 runs to 17 residues. Germline trimming cut 2 bases from V and 6 bases from J; bases unmatched to any gene: 7. This CDR3 is CASSQPGLAGKAGELFF. Here the CDR3 DNA reads TGCGCCAGCAGCCAACCCGGACTAGCGGGGAAGGCCGGGGAGCTGTTTTTT.

The gene calls are TRBV9 and TRBJ2-5; weak D call: TRBD2 (5 bases). V lost 0 bases, J lost 1 base, and 10 bases lay in between. The CDR3 length is 15 residues. CDR1 SGDLS and CDR2 YYNGEE come from the germline V gene. The CDR3 here is CASSVGFGIQETQYF. CDR3 sequence (DNA): TGTGCCAGCAGCGTAGGTTTCGGGATCCAAGAGACCCAGTACTTC.

This clone has just a few counts. The chain is built from TRBV7-9 and TRBJ1-4; 7 bases line up with TRBD1. V shed 8 bases, J shed 6 bases, and the junction held 9 bases outside the gene matches. Per germline, CDR1 SEHNR and CDR2 FQNEAQ (reference sequence). The CDR3 loop spans 14 amino acids. In nucleotides, the CDR3 is TGTGCCAGCGTCCGGACAGGAGAAGATGAAAAACTGTTTTTT. Translating it yields CASVRTGEDEKLFF. Complete variable domain (other parts from reference TRBV7-9 and TRBJ1-4): DTGVSQNPRHKITKRGQNVTFRCDPISEHNRLYWYRQTLGQGPEFLTYFQNEAQLEKSRLLSDRFSAERPKGSFSTLEIQRTEQGDSAMYLCASVRTGEDEKLFFGSGTQLSVL.

The CDR3 DNA follows: TGTGCCAGCACCTCGGACGGGGGAGGCACCGGGGAGCTGTTTTTT. Amino acids: CASTSDGGGTGELFF. The chain uses TRBV5-4 and TRBJ2-2, with D tentatively TRBD2 (6 bases). Germline values: CDR1 SGHNT, CDR2 YYREEE (reference sequence). CDR3 length: 15 residues. V was pared by 6 bases and J by 4 bases, with 16 bases between.

The chain has TRBV7-2 and TRBJ2-5, with 11 bases matching TRBD2. The CDR3 covers 16 residues. Unmatched junction bases numbered 8, after V lost 4 bases and J lost 4 bases. Per the germline V gene, CDR1 is SGHTA and CDR2 is FQGNSA. CDR3 region: CASSSFLAGGGETQYF. CDR3 coding DNA: TGTGCCAGCAGCTCATTCCTAGCGGGGGGTGGAGAGACCCAGTACTTC.

CDR3 sequence (DNA): TGTGCCAGTAGTATGACACCCGCGGAAAAACTGTTTTTT. Its protein product is CASSMTPAEKLFF. V is TRBV19 and J is TRBJ1-4; D uncertain. V was clipped by 3 bases and J by 8 bases, with 10 bases between them. The CDR3 covers 13 residues. Germline V gene data show CDR1 as LNHDA and CDR2 as SQIVND (reference sequence).

The genes are TRBV19 and TRBJ2-2, with TRBD1 matching over 8 bases. V dropped 5 bases and J dropped 6; count of bases not matched to a gene: 8. This CDR3 is built from 15 residues. Germline CDR1 and CDR2: LNHDA and SQIVND (reference sequence). The CDR3 loop is CASSRQGILAGELFF. The CDR3 DNA follows: TGTGCCAGTAGTCGACAGGGGATTTTAGCCGGGGAGCTGTTTTTT.

The chain carries TRBV7-2 and TRBJ1-2; D perhaps matches TRBD1 (5 bases). Between the trimmed V and J ends, which lost 5 bases and 7 bases, there was a span of 14 bases. There are 13 residues in the CDR3. CDR1 is SGHTA, CDR2 FQGNSA, per germline. The CDR3 sequence is CASSPQGQSGYTF. For the CDR3, the DNA is TGTGCCAGCAGCCCGCAAGGACAAAGTGGCTACACCTTC.

CDR3 bases: TGTGCCAGCTCACGCCAGGGGTCGGCAGATACGCAGTATTTT. Translation gives CASSRQGSADTQYF. The V call is TRBV18, the J call TRBJ2-3; D may be TRBD1 (6 bases). CDR3 size: 14 residues. CDR1 is KGHSH, CDR2 LQKENI, per germline. V was cut by 4 bases and J by 4 bases, with 12 bases left in between.